The sequence of this TCR beta chain was determined in a study of T cell responses to AZD1222 COVID-19 vaccine. Sequenced by immunoSEQ multiplex PCR; TCRdb stores in-frame clones only, minus some. The data contain 77,000 or so clones, 90% to 95% of them seen just once; the ten biggest clones take up around 7.1%. Looked up from germline, CDR1 is MNHNS and CDR2 is SASEGT. Trimming stripped 2 bases from V and 5 bases from J, with 12 bases between. The CDR3 totals 14 residues. To note about this clone: Antigen specificity is unknown.

Findings and caveats of the study: Two AZD1222 doses significantly raised spike-specific TCR breadth and depth over controls. Donors in the cohort were predominantly white British and more often female, and clonal diversity was possibly underestimated. Spike-wide coverage was observed for vaccine-associated CD4 TCRs, with dominant responses at 160-218 and 743-854. Nearly half of the spike-specific TCRs reportedly recognize variant regions that carry no mutations.

This chain uses TRBV6-1 with TRBJ1-1; no firm D call. The sequence came from an adult in good health. The sequencing here drew on peripheral blood, taken on day 0 of MenACWY control vaccination. The CDR3 DNA follows: TGTGCCAGCAGTGAATTGGTCGTGGGGACTGAAGCTTTCTTT. Translation: CASSELVVGTEAFF.